This T cell receptor beta chain was captured by sequencing in a study of CD8+ T cells in alopecia areata. The V gene's germline CDR1 is SGHRS and CDR2 YFSETQ. This CDR3 is 14 amino acids long. V lost 1 base and J lost 9, with 14 bases in between. Extraction and reverse transcription of RNA yielded cDNA as the sequencing template. Repertoires were generated with immunoSEQ multiplex PCR, while TCRdb's copy carries only in-frame clones and drops some. The data show over 85,000 clones, with more than 35% seen just once and 1.3% held by the top ten. This clone was seen more than once but under ten times. The antigen remains undetermined. From alopecia areata patients, lesional scalp punch biopsies and peripheral blood were collected. Sorting of CD4+ and CD8+ T cells was performed on PBMCs. Overall study results and limits: Compared with normal scalp, lesional scalp had higher clonality and more expanded CD8+ clones.

Sequenced material: CD4+ T cells sorted from blood. The gene calls are TRBV5-1 and TRBJ2-1; D remains unclear. The sequence derives from a human donor with alopecia areata. The DNA for the CDR3 is TGCGCCAGCAGCTTGTATTCTTCCCGGGTTGAGCAGTTCTTC. Translation: CASSLYSSRVEQFF.